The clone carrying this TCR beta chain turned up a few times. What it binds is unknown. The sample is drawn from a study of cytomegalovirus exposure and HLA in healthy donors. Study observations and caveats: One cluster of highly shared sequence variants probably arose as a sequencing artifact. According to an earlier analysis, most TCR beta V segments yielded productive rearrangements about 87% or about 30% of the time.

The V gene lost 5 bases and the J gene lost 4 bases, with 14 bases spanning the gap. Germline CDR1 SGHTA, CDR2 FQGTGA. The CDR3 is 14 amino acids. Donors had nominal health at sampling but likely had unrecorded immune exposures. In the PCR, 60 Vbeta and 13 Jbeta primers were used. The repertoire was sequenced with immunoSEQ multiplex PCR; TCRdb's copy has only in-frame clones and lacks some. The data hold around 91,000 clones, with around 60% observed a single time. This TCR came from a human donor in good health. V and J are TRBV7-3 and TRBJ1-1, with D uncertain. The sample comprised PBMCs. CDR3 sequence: CASSRGHGSTEAFF. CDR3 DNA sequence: TGTGCCAGCAGCCGAGGGCACGGGAGCACTGAAGCTTTCTTT.